Listed here are 15 T cell receptor beta chains from one sample, sequenced in a study of cytomegalovirus exposure and HLA in healthy donors. The PCR made use of 60 Vbeta and 13 Jbeta primers. Some clones are missing from TCRdb's copy, which holds only in-frame ones; the method was immunoSEQ multiplex PCR. The data hold around 200,000 clones, with nearly 80% observed a single time. The sequenced material came from PBMCs. These receptor sequences come from a man in his late teens or twenties in good health and CMV-seronegative.

The CDR3 here is CASSLRRGLAGVSNEQFF. CDR3 DNA: TGTGCCAGCAGCTTGAGACGAGGACTAGCGGGAGTATCAAATGAGCAGTTCTTC. This chain connects TRBV11-2 to TRBJ2-1; 13 nucleotides match TRBD2. Germline CDR1 reads SGHAT; CDR2 reads FQNNGV. After removal of 3 bases from V and 7 bases from J, the junction contained 12 bases not matched to a gene. The CDR3 contains 18 residues.

This chain uses TRBV7-9 with TRBJ2-2; TRBD2 matches at 8 bases. Germline V lookup: CDR1 SEHNR, CDR2 FQNEAQ (reference sequence). The CDR3 has 15 residues. The trim removed 3 bases at V and 7 bases at J, leaving 7 bases unmatched. As DNA, the CDR3 is TGTGCCAGCAGCTTGAGTAGCGGGACGGTCGGGGAGCTGTTTTTT. It yields the protein CASSLSSGTVGELFF.

The genes are TRBV30 and TRBJ2-7; TRBD2 agrees at 7 bases. The germline CDR1 and CDR2 sequences are GTSNPN and SVGIG (reference sequence). This CDR3 region has 12 residues. The V gene end was trimmed by 5 bases and the J gene end by 6 bases; junction bases not matched to a gene: 7. This CDR3 reads CAWCGGGVEQYF. The CDR3 DNA is TGTGCCTGGTGCGGTGGGGGGGTCGAGCAGTACTTC.

The chain uses TRBV2 and TRBJ1-5; no clear D. Trimming took 4 bases from V and 0 from J, leaving 10 bases between them. This CDR3 is built from 15 residues. Germline V lookup: CDR1 SNHLY, CDR2 FYNNEI. This CDR3 reads CASSVQSYSNQPQHF. CDR3 DNA: TGTGCCAGCAGTGTACAGTCCTATAGCAATCAGCCCCAGCATTTT.

The chain recombines TRBV4-2 with TRBJ1-1; no clear D. V was trimmed by 0 bases and J by 7 bases, leaving 15 bases between them. This CDR3 has 15 amino acids. The germline V gene has CDR1 LGHNA and CDR2 YNFKEQ. The DNA for the CDR3 is TGTGCCAGCAGCCAAGATCCAATAACAGATAGTGAAGCTTTCTTT. This encodes CASSQDPITDSEAFF.

V and J are TRBV6-6 and TRBJ2-1; D is possibly TRBD2 (6 bases). The CDR3 extends over 12 amino acids. Germline CDR1 and CDR2: MNHNY and SVGAGI (reference sequence). Trimming removed 7 bases from V and 7 bases from J, with 11 bases in between. CDR3 sequence: CASIRGENEQFF. The DNA for the CDR3 is TGTGCCAGCATCCGCGGGGAAAATGAGCAGTTCTTC.

J is TRBJ2-3 and V is TRBV28; 10 nucleotides match TRBD2. This CDR3 spans 16 amino acids. Germline V lookup: CDR1 MDHEN, CDR2 SYDVKM. J gave up 0 bases and V 3 bases, and 3 bases lay outside the gene matches. CDR3: CASSLLAGDSTDTQYF. DNA of the CDR3: TGTGCCAGCAGTTTGCTAGCGGGAGATAGCACAGATACGCAGTATTTT.

V usage is TRBV9 and J usage is TRBJ1-6; D may be TRBD1 (6 bases). The CDR3 totals 18 residues. CDR1 and CDR2 (germline): SGDLS, YYNGEE. Between the trimmed V and J ends, which lost 4 bases and 10 bases, there was a span of 27 bases. This CDR3 is CASSPTLNRVGKGSPLHF. The CDR3 coding sequence is TGTGCCAGCAGCCCTACCCTAAACAGGGTCGGGAAGGGATCACCCCTCCACTTT.

This rearrangement joins TRBV6-4 to TRBJ2-1; TRBD2 aligns across 7 bases. Germline CDR1 MRHNA, CDR2 SNTAGT. V lost 4 bases and J lost 4; bases outside the gene matches: 4. The CDR3 consists of 14 residues. The CDR3 coding sequence is TGTGCCAGCAGTGCGGAGCGGGGTTACAATGAGCAGTTCTTC. It yields the protein CASSAERGYNEQFF.

The CDR3, as DNA: TGTGCCTCCCAGGGGGGAAATAGCAATCAGCCCCAGCATTTT. Its protein product is CASQGGNSNQPQHF. The chain uses TRBV6-6 and TRBJ1-5; 7 bases are a match to TRBD1. This CDR3 has 14 amino acids. The V segment lost 11 bases and the J segment 0 bases; nucleotides outside the gene matches: 7. Germline loops: CDR1 MNHNY, CDR2 SVGAGI (reference sequence).

The V call is TRBV7-6, the J call TRBJ2-5; weak D call: TRBD2 (6 bases). V lost 3 bases, J lost 5 bases, and 13 bases lay in between. This CDR3 spans 14 amino acids. Germline V gene data show CDR1 as SGHVS and CDR2 as FNYEAQ. This chain's CDR3 is CASSFFEGRETQYF. CDR3 bases: TGTGCCAGCAGCTTTTTCGAGGGGAGGGAGACCCAGTACTTC.

The chain couples TRBV7-6 to TRBJ2-7, with 11 positions matching TRBD2. Trimming took 5 bases from V and 3 from J; bases not matched to a gene: 6. Germline values: CDR1 SGHVS, CDR2 FNYEAQ. CDR3 length equals 15 residues. CDR3 loop: CASSDSSGGHYEQYF. The CDR3 DNA follows: TGTGCCAGCAGCGACTCTAGCGGGGGGCACTACGAGCAGTACTTC.

V gene TRBV4-3 combines with J gene TRBJ2-5; D is possibly TRBD1 (5 bases). CDR3 length: 14 residues. The V gene's germline CDR1 is LGHNA and CDR2 YSLEER. V was clipped by 0 bases and J by 3 bases, with 8 bases between them. The CDR3: CASSQDRGEETQYF. In DNA, the CDR3 is TGCGCCAGCAGCCAAGATAGGGGTGAAGAGACCCAGTACTTC.

CDR3 protein: CASSLPTIAKNIQYF. CDR3 DNA sequence: TGTGCCAGCAGTTTACCGACTATAGCCAAAAACATTCAGTACTTC. The chain employs TRBV28 and TRBJ2-4, with D perhaps matching TRBD2 (5 bases). V was shortened by 2 bases and J by 0 bases, with 8 bases between the two germline ends. The CDR3 has 15 amino acids. CDR1 is MDHEN, CDR2 SYDVKM, per germline. Full variable domain (remainder filled in from reference TRBV28 and TRBJ2-4): DVKVTQSSRYLVKRTGEKVFLECVQDMDHENMFWYRQDPGLGLRLIYFSYDVKMKEKGDIPEGYSVSREKKERFSLILESASTNQTSMYLCASSLPTIAKNIQYFGAGTRLSVL.

This clone was counted a few times. This sequence joins TRBV19 and TRBJ2-2; 9 bases are shared with TRBD1. The CDR3 contains 15 residues. From germline, CDR1 is LNHDA and CDR2 SQIVND (reference sequence). The trim removed 6 bases at V and 5 bases at J, leaving 7 bases unmatched. The CDR3: CASSADRGNTGELFF. The CDR3 region has the DNA TGTGCCAGTAGCGCCGACAGGGGGAATACCGGGGAGCTGTTTTTT.